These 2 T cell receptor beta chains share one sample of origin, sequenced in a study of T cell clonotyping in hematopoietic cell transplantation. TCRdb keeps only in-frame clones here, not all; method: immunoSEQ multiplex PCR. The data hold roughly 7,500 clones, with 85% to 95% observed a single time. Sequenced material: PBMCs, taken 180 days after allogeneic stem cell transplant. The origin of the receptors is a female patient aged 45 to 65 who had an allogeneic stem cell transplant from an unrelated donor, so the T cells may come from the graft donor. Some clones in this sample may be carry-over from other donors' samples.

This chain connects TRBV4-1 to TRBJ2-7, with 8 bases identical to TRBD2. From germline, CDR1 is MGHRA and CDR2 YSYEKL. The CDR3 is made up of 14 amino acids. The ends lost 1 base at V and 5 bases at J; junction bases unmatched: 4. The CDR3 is CASSQVGTRNEQYF. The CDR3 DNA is TGCGCCAGCAGCCAAGTGGGGACTAGGAACGAGCAGTACTTC.

The CDR3 region is CSVRGGGTDTQYF. The CDR3 region has the DNA TGCAGCGTTAGAGGAGGCGGGACAGATACGCAGTATTTT. The chain has TRBV29-1 and TRBJ2-3, with D maybe TRBD2 (5 bases). The V end was cut by 5 bases, the J end by 3 bases, with 12 bases between. This CDR3 spans 13 amino acids. CDR1 SQVTM and CDR2 ANQGSEA come from the germline V gene.